This TCR beta chain was retrieved from a study of technical replicates of blood from several donors. The CDR3 consists of 18 residues. Trimming at V came to 0 bases and at J to 8 bases, leaving 13 bases not matched to a gene. Germline V gives CDR1 LGHNA, CDR2 YNFKEQ. This table comes from immunoSEQ multiplex PCR, and its TCRdb copy is limited to in-frame clones, with some not included. The sample lists just over 70,000 clones; 94% were seen once. The origin of this receptor is a human donor in good health. The genes are TRBV4-2 and TRBJ2-2, with 9 bases lining up with TRBD2. Sequencing was performed on T cells isolated from PBMCs. Here the CDR3 reads CASSQDPGVAGVGGELFF. The CDR3 region has the DNA TGTGCCAGCAGCCAAGACCCAGGGGTAGCGGGAGTTGGGGGGGAGCTGTTTTTT.